The 7 T cell receptor beta chains given below trace back to one sample, sequenced in a study of T cells after yellow fever vaccination. A single record per CDR3 protein comes from TCRdb applying MiXCR to the 5' RACE reads. This table holds hundreds of thousands of distinct CDR3 sequences, about an eighth found once. The material was CD4+ T cells sorted from PBMCs, obtained 15 days after the yellow fever booster vaccination. The receptors stem from a man aged 18 to 29 who received the YFV17D yellow fever vaccine.

The chain has TRBV6-5 and TRBJ1-3, with D perhaps matching TRBD1 (6 bases). Between the trimmed V and J ends, which lost 2 bases and 0 bases, there was a span of 8 bases. The CDR3 consists of 15 residues. Germline V CDR1 and CDR2: MNHEY, SVGAGI. CDR3 protein: CASSYGQSSGNTIYF. The CDR3 nucleotides read TGTGCCAGCAGTTACGGACAGAGCTCTGGAAACACCATATATTTT.

This chain joins TRBV12-3 or TRBV12-4 and TRBJ1-5, with D possibly TRBD1 on 6 matching bases. V gave up 5 bases and J gave up 5 bases, with 13 bases separating them. This CDR3 is 14 amino acids long. In DNA form, the CDR3 reads TGTGCCAGCAGTCAAGGGGGGATGGATCAGCCCCAGCATTTT. It yields the protein CASSQGGMDQPQHF.

This clonotype showed up just a few times. The rearrangement uses TRBV5-1 and TRBJ2-3; D remains unclear. The CDR3 has 14 residues. Germline loops: CDR1 SGHRS, CDR2 YFSETQ. V lost 2 bases and J 6 bases, leaving 13 bases between the germline ends. The CDR3 region has the DNA TGCGCCAGCAGCTTTAGCCGAACCGAGGATACGCAGTATTTT. It codes for CASSFSRTEDTQYF. Full variable domain (rest looked up from reference TRBV5-1 and TRBJ2-3): KAGVTQTPRYLIKTRGQQVTLSCSPISGHRSVSWYQQTPGQGLQFLFEYFSETQRNKGNFPGRFSGRQFSNSRSEMNVSTLELGDSALYLCASSFSRTEDTQYFGPGTRLTVL.

The gene calls are TRBV28 and TRBJ2-7; TRBD1 agrees at 9 bases. V was clipped by 8 bases and J by 4 bases; unmatched bases: 6. CDR3 length: 13 residues. Germline CDR1 and CDR2: MDHEN and SYDVKM. The CDR3: CASGQQGAYEQYV. Written as DNA, the CDR3 is TGTGCCAGCGGACAACAGGGGGCGTACGAGCAGTACGTC.

V and J are TRBV4-3 and TRBJ1-4, with a tentative D call TRBD1 (5 bases). There are 17 residues in the CDR3. Germline values: CDR1 LGHNA, CDR2 YSLEER. Trimming pared 4 bases from V and 0 bases from J, leaving 15 bases between. CDR3 nucleotide sequence: TGCGCCAGCAGCCTGGGGGTTGAAGCCGCAACTAATGAAAAACTGTTTTTT. Residues: CASSLGVEAATNEKLFF.

The V call is TRBV5-6, the J call TRBJ1-2; TRBD1 aligns across 8 bases. The V gene's germline CDR1 is SGHDT and CDR2 YYEEEE. This CDR3 is 15 amino acids long. Trimming removed 2 bases from V and 5 bases from J; junction bases left unmatched: 8. CDR3: CASSFRDRRFYGYTF. As DNA, the CDR3 is TGTGCCAGCAGCTTTCGGGACAGGAGGTTTTATGGCTACACCTTC.

The chain employs TRBV30 and TRBJ1-2, with TRBD1 matching over 9 bases. Germline V gives CDR1 GTSNPN, CDR2 SVGIG (reference sequence). With 5 bases clipped from V and 6 bases from J, the junction kept 7 bases outside the gene matches. The CDR3 contains 13 residues. The CDR3 region is CAWSAGTGNGYTF. In DNA, the CDR3 is TGTGCCTGGTCCGCCGGGACAGGGAATGGCTACACCTTC.